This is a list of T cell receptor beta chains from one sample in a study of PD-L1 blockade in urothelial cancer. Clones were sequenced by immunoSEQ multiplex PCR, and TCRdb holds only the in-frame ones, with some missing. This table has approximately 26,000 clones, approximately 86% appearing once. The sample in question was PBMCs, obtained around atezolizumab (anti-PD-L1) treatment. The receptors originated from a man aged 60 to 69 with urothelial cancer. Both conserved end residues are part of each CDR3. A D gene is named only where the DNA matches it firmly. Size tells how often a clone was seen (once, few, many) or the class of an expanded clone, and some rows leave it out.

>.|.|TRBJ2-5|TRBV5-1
CASSFGTAVQETQYF
TGCGCCAGCAGCTTTGGGACTGCAGTCCAAGAGACCCAGTACTTC
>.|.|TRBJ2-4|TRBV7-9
CATVGTGKNIQYF
TGTGCCACGGTAGGAACGGGCAAAAACATTCAGTACTTC
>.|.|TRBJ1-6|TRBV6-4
CASSARGDSPLHF
TGTGCCAGCAGTGCCAGGGGTGATTCACCCCTCCACTTT
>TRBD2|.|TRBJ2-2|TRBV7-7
CASSSGRGTGELFF
TGTGCTAGCAGCTCCGGGAGGGGCACCGGGGAGCTGTTTTTT
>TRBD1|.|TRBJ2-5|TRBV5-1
CASSSLTGPQETQYF
TGCGCCAGCAGCTCCTTGACAGGGCCTCAAGAGACCCAGTACTTC
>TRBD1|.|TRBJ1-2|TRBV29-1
CSITGTGGSNYGYTF
TGCAGCATTACCGGGACAGGGGGCAGTAACTATGGCTACACCTTC
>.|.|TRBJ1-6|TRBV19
CASRDRTGNNNSPLHF
TGTGCCAGTAGGGATAGGACGGGGAATAATAATTCACCCCTCCACTTT
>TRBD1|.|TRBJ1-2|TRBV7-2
CASSPGTGIYGYTF
TGTGCCAGCAGCCCCGGGACAGGCATTTATGGCTACACCTTC
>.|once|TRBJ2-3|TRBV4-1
CASSQLNPDTQYF
TGCGCCAGCAGCCAACTAAATCCCGATACGCAGTATTTT
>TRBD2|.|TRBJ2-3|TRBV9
CASKRGSGTDTQYF
TGTGCCAGCAAGCGCGGGAGTGGGACAGATACGCAGTATTTT
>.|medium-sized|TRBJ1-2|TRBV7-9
CASSLTELYGYTF
TGTGCCAGCAGCTTAACAGAGCTCTATGGCTACACCTTC
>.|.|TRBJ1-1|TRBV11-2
CASSLIRGAEAFF
TGTGCCAGCAGCTTAATTCGGGGGGCTGAAGCTTTCTTT
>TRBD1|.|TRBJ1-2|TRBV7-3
CASRPDRGKGYTF
TGTGCCAGCAGGCCTGACAGGGGAAAAGGCTACACCTTC
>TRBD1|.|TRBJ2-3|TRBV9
CASSVGQGAVDTQYF
TGTGCCAGCAGCGTAGGACAGGGGGCGGTAGATACGCAGTATTTT
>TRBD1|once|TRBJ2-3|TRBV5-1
CASSAPGQITDTQYF
TGCGCCAGCAGCGCCCCGGGACAGATCACAGATACGCAGTATTTT
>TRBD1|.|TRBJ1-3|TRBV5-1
CASSLAQGAPGGNTIYF
TGCGCCAGCAGCTTGGCTCAGGGGGCGCCGGGTGGAAACACCATATATTTT
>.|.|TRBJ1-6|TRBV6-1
CASSERATVYSPLHF
TGTGCCAGCAGTGAAAGAGCGACCGTCTATTCACCCCTCCACTTT
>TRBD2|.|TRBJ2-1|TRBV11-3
CASSSPGVLAGDDNEQFF
TGTGCCAGCAGCTCTCCAGGGGTTCTAGCGGGAGACGACAATGAGCAGTTCTTC
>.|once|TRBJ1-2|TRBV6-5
CASSAAGGYAYGYTF
TGTGCCAGCAGCGCCGCCGGGGGGTATGCCTATGGCTACACCTTC
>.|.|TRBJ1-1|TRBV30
CAWSRGRRREAFF
TGTGCCTGGAGTAGGGGCAGGCGTCGTGAAGCTTTCTTT
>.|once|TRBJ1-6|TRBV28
CASRTGLGSPLHF
TGTGCCAGCAGGACAGGTCTCGGCTCACCCCTCCACTTT
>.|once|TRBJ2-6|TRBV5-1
CASSLGVGRLTGANVLTF
TGCGCCAGCAGCTTGGGGGTCGGGAGACTAACTGGGGCCAACGTCCTGACTTTC
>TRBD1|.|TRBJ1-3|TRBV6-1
CASALQGLSGNTIYF
TGTGCCAGCGCTCTACAGGGGCTATCTGGAAACACCATATATTTT
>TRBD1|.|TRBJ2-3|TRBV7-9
CASSGKETGGRDTQYF
TGTGCCAGCTCCGGGAAAGAGACAGGGGGCAGGGATACGCAGTATTTT
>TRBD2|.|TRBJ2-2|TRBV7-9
CASSLGTSTGELFF
TGTGCCAGCAGCTTAGGGACTAGCACCGGGGAGCTGTTTTTT
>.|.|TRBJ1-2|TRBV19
CASTPGHPGNGYTF
TGTGCCAGTACCCCCGGCCACCCAGGGAATGGCTACACCTTC
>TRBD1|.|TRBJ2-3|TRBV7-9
CALRGTELDTQYF
TGTGCCCTCAGGGGGACAGAGTTGGATACGCAGTATTTT
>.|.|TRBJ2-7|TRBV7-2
CASSSDSAYEQYF
TGTGCCAGCAGCAGCGACAGCGCCTACGAGCAGTACTTC
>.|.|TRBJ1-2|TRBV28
CASSFYGGTYGYTF
TGTGCCAGCAGTTTTTATGGGGGCACCTATGGCTACACCTTC
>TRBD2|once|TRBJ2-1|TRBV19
CASRTIAGGYNEQFF
TGTGCCAGTAGGACCATAGCGGGGGGCTACAATGAGCAGTTCTTC
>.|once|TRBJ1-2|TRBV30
CAWSVGGANYGYTF
TGTGCCTGGAGTGTAGGGGGGGCTAACTATGGCTACACCTTC
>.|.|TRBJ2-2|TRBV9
CASSSGLLFGNTGELFF
TGTGCCAGCAGCTCGGGACTCTTATTCGGGAACACCGGGGAGCTGTTTTTT
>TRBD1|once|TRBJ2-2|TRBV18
CASSPGQGTGELFF
TGTGCCAGCTCACCAGGACAGGGAACCGGGGAGCTGTTTTTT
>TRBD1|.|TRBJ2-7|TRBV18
CASSPGQGNEQYF
TGTGCCAGCTCTCCGGGACAGGGAAACGAGCAGTACTTC
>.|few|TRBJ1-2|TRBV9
CASSLDEGVAGYTF
TGTGCCAGCAGCCTTGACGAGGGAGTGGCAGGCTACACCTTC
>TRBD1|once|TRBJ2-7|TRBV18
CASSPRQGAVSYEQYF
TGTGCCAGCTCACCAAGACAGGGGGCGGTCTCCTACGAGCAGTACTTC
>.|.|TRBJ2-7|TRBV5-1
CASSFPGVDEQYF
TGCGCCAGCAGCTTTCCGGGGGTTGACGAGCAGTACTTC